Listed below are T cell receptor beta chains from one sample, sequenced in a study of beta chain features in type 1 diabetes. Using immunoSEQ multiplex PCR, the repertoire was profiled, and TCRdb retains in-frame clones only, with some absent. The table has around 300,000 clones, approximately 15% seen once. The sequenced sample was naive CD4+ T cells from blood. These receptor sequences come from a man between 18 and 29 years old with type 1 diabetes. The CDR3 runs from the conserved cysteine through the conserved F or W. D genes are given only for firm matches. Rows give clone size only sometimes, using once, few, many, or a class for an expanded clone.

TRBV5-1	-	TRBJ2-5	few	CASSPQETQYF	TGCGCCAGCAGCCCACAAGAGACCCAGTACTTC
TRBV29-1	TRBD2	TRBJ2-5	-	CSVGGGLQAPITLTRKTQYF	TGCAGCGTTGGGGGGGGGTTGCAGGCACCTATTACTCTGACACGAAAGACCCAGTACTTC
TRBV7-9	-	TRBJ1-4	few	CASSLGAGVEKLFF	TGTGCCAGCAGCTTAGGGGCAGGGGTCGAAAAACTGTTTTTT
TRBV18	TRBD1	TRBJ2-5	-	CASSLLTGAQETQYF	TGTGCCAGCTCACTACTCACAGGGGCGCAAGAGACCCAGTACTTC
TRBV9	-	TRBJ2-1	few	CASSVPDGNEQFF	TGTGCCAGCAGCGTACCAGATGGCAATGAGCAGTTCTTC
TRBV5-1	-	TRBJ2-1	-	CASSYQGDEQFF	TGCGCCAGCAGCTACCAGGGTGATGAGCAGTTCTTC
TRBV7-2	TRBD2	TRBJ2-5	-	CASSLAARSREGRRDQYF	TGTGCCAGCAGCTTAGCCGCCCGATCGCGGGAGGGCCGCAGGGACCAGTACTTC
TRBV30	TRBD2	TRBJ2-2	few	CAWSTGLAGKGTGELFF	TGTGCCTGGAGTACCGGACTAGCGGGAAAAGGGACCGGGGAGCTGTTTTTT
TRBV15	-	TRBJ1-5	few	CATSRKMAQDQPQHF	TGTGCCACCAGCAGAAAAATGGCTCAGGATCAGCCCCAGCATTTT
TRBV5-4	-	TRBJ2-4	-	CASSLSRDIQYF	TGTGCCAGCAGCTTGTCCCGGGACATTCAGTACTTC
TRBV9	TRBD2	TRBJ2-5	-	CASSVGGRNGETQYF	TGTGCCAGCAGCGTAGGCGGGAGGAACGGAGAGACCCAGTACTTC
TRBV7-9	-	TRBJ1-1	-	CASSFRGLSTEAFF	TGTGCCAGCAGCTTCAGGGGTTTGAGCACTGAAGCTTTCTTT
TRBV7-2	-	TRBJ2-7	-	CASSRMGGFDEQYF	TGTGCCAGCAGCAGAATGGGGGGTTTTGACGAGCAGTACTTC
TRBV5-1	-	TRBJ2-4	-	CASSFQGGDIQYF	TGCGCCAGCAGCTTCCAGGGGGGAGACATTCAGTACTTC
TRBV27	-	TRBJ2-7	-	CASSLSGHGSYEQYF	TGTGCCAGCAGTTTATCGGGACATGGGTCCTACGAGCAGTACTTC
TRBV19	-	TRBJ1-4	-	CASSIQDSFSGKLFF	TGTGCCAGTAGTATCCAGGACAGCTTCAGTGGAAAACTGTTTTTT
TRBV2	-	TRBJ1-5	-	CASSEQYNQPQHF	TGTGCCAGCAGTGAACAGTACAATCAGCCCCAGCATTTT
TRBV11-2	-	TRBJ1-1	-	CASSYDTANTEAFF	TGTGCCAGCAGCTACGACACAGCCAACACTGAAGCTTTCTTT
TRBV28	-	TRBJ2-7	-	CASSLSGISYEQYF	TGTGCCAGCAGTTTATCGGGTATCTCCTACGAGCAGTACTTC
TRBV5-1	-	TRBJ2-3	-	CASSFSRGADTQYF	TGCGCCAGCAGCTTTAGTAGGGGCGCAGATACGCAGTATTTT
TRBV7-9	-	TRBJ2-6	-	CASSPTLIRGSGANVLTF	TGTGCCAGCAGCCCAACTCTCATTCGGGGCTCTGGGGCCAACGTCCTGACTTTC
TRBV28	-	TRBJ2-1	few	CASRRGDEQFF	TGTGCCAGCAGGCGAGGCGATGAGCAGTTCTTC
TRBV13	TRBD1	TRBJ2-4	few	CASSPDRGYTGEDIQYF	TGTGCCAGCAGCCCAGACAGGGGTTACACGGGAGAGGACATTCAGTACTTC
TRBV29-1	TRBD1	TRBJ1-1	-	CSTLTGGTEAFF	TGCAGCACATTGACAGGGGGGACTGAAGCTTTCTTT
TRBV5-1	-	TRBJ1-5	few	CASSFGTGNQPQHF	TGCGCCAGCAGCTTTGGAACAGGGAATCAGCCCCAGCATTTT
TRBV2	-	TRBJ1-4	few	CASSGRGNEKLFF	TGTGCCAGCAGTGGGCGGGGGAATGAAAAACTGTTTTTT
TRBV7-2	-	TRBJ2-3	few	CASSLIEYLFTDTQYF	TGTGCCAGCAGCTTAATCGAGTATCTGTTTACGGATACGCAGTATTTT
TRBV9	TRBD2	TRBJ2-3	-	CASSPSASGGGTQYF	TGTGCCAGCAGCCCTTCGGCTAGCGGGGGTGGTACGCAGTATTTT
TRBV4-1	-	TRBJ2-5	few	CASSQDSRTELWETQYF	TGCGCCAGCAGCCAAGATAGTAGGACAGAGCTTTGGGAGACCCAGTACTTC